The rows below give T cell receptor beta chains drawn from one sample of a study of post-analysis software for immune sequencing data. TCRdb re-derived calls from the PCR reads in MiXCR, one entry per CDR3 protein. The sample includes approximately 350,000 distinct CDR3 sequences, approximately 38% of them seen just once. The material sequenced was blood. The receptors shown here come from a girl aged 10 to 17 with multiple sclerosis. CDR3s include the opening cysteine and the closing phenylalanine or tryptophan. The D gene is left open where the match is weak. Clone size appears in some rows only: once, few, many, or a class for an expanded clone.

J gene | D gene | clone size | V gene | CDR3 DNA | CDR3 protein
TRBJ1-2 | TRBD1 | NA | TRBV5-5 | TGTGCCAGCAGCTTGCCTCTCAGCCGACAGGGGAGGTCCCACTATGGCTACACCTTC | CASSLPLSRQGRSHYGYTF
TRBJ2-1 | NA | NA | TRBV7-9 | TGTGCCAGCAGCCCAGACCTAGGTTCCTACAATGAGCAGTTCTTC | CASSPDLGSYNEQFF
TRBJ2-7 | TRBD2 | many | TRBV20-1 | TGCAGTGCTAGAGATGCAGGACTAGCGGGCCTAAACGGGGCCCCAAGTTCCTACGAGCAGTACTTC | CSARDAGLAGLNGAPSSYEQYF
TRBJ2-1 | TRBD1 | NA | TRBV7-8 | TGTGCCAGCAGCTCCAGGGGGCTCTCCTACAATGAGCAGTTCTTC | CASSSRGLSYNEQFF
TRBJ2-7 | NA | few | TRBV18 | TGTGCCAGCTCACCAGAACAGGGCGACGAGCAGTACTTC | CASSPEQGDEQYF
TRBJ2-5 | NA | NA | TRBV5-8 | TGTGCCAGCAGCTTGGTCCCAGGGGACCAAGAGACCCAGTACTTC | CASSLVPGDQETQYF
TRBJ2-1 | TRBD2 | few | TRBV7-3 | TGTGCCAGCAGCTTTGGCGGGGGGTGGGATGAGCAGTTCTTC | CASSFGGGWDEQFF
TRBJ1-4 | TRBD1 | NA | TRBV2 | TGTGCCAGCAGCCCCCGGTCAGGGGGTAATGAAAAACTGTTTTTT | CASSPRSGGNEKLFF
TRBJ2-3 | NA | NA | TRBV15 | TGTGCCACCAGCAGGAGGGCCTTTGGAACAGATACGCAGTATTTT | CATSRRAFGTDTQYF
TRBJ1-2 | TRBD1 | NA | TRBV29-1 | TGCAGCGTCCAAGAGGGGGACAGTCCATATGGCTACACCTTC | CSVQEGDSPYGYTF
TRBJ2-7 | NA | NA | TRBV12-3/TRBV12-4 | TGTGCCAGCAGCGACTCCAGGGTAAGCTACGAGCAGTACTTC | CASSDSRVSYEQYF
TRBJ1-4 | NA | few | TRBV6-5 | TGTGCCAGCAGTTACTCGTACAGCGCAACTAATGAAAAACTGTTTTTT | CASSYSYSATNEKLFF
TRBJ2-1 | NA | NA | TRBV12-3/TRBV12-4 | TGTGCCAGCAAACCGACTCCCGATTACAGACACAATGAGCAGTTCTTC | CASKPTPDYRHNEQFF
TRBJ1-1 | NA | NA | TRBV7-2 | TGTGCCAGCAGCTCATACTGGAACACTGAAGCTTTCTTT | CASSSYWNTEAFF
TRBJ2-7 | NA | NA | TRBV4-1 | TGCGCCAGCAGCGGGCATAGCTCCTACGAGCAGTACTTC | CASSGHSSYEQYF
TRBJ2-3 | TRBD2 | few | TRBV11-2 | TGTGCCAGCAGCTCCCCTGGCGGGGGACTCACAGATACGCAGTATTTT | CASSSPGGGLTDTQYF
TRBJ1-5 | TRBD1 | few | TRBV15 | TGTGCCACCAGCAGGGACACAGGGGCGGCTAGCAATCAGCCCCAGCATTTT | CATSRDTGAASNQPQHF
TRBJ2-3 | NA | many | TRBV7-3 | TGTGCCAGCAGCTTAGAGGGCACAGATACGCAGTATTTT | CASSLEGTDTQYF
TRBJ1-1 | NA | few | TRBV7-2 | TGTGCCAGCAGCTGGGGGGGGGCTGGGACTGAAGCTTTCTTT | CASSWGGAGTEAFF
TRBJ2-7 | NA | few | TRBV12-3/TRBV12-4 | TGTGCCAGCAGTTTTGCAGGGAGTCACGAGCAGTACTTC | CASSFAGSHEQYF
TRBJ2-3 | TRBD2 | once | TRBV14 | TGTGCCAGCAGCCGAAGAGCGGGGGCCGGGGATACGCAGTATTTT | CASSRRAGAGDTQYF
TRBJ2-5 | NA | NA | TRBV20-1 | TGCAGTGCTAGCTCGGGGGCCTGGAGAGGGGAGACCCAGTACTTC | CSASSGAWRGETQYF
TRBJ2-3 | NA | NA | TRBV7-2 | TGTGCCAGCAGCTTAGAGGCGGGCCTAGGTACGCAGTATTTT | CASSLEAGLGTQYF
TRBJ2-7 | NA | once | TRBV4-3 | TGCGCCAGCAGCCAAGCTAGGCGGGGGCCCTACGAGCAGTACTTC | CASSQARRGPYEQYF